One T cell receptor (beta chain) is described in this entry. The junction shows a germline mismatch at one end, possibly a read error. The data belong to a study of tumor-infiltrating lymphocytes in primary liver carcinoma. On the study more broadly: Samples gave roughly 3.65 to 7.13 million productive TCRbeta reads, similar across tissue types.

This CDR3 is 13 amino acids long. Germline values: CDR1 SSHAT, CDR2 FNYEAQ (reference sequence). Using a constant-region primer together with ProtoScript II reverse transcriptase, TCR beta cDNA was made from around 500 ng of total RNA. Construction of TCR beta libraries relied on three successive nested multiplex PCR rounds employing slightly modified ARM-PCR. The two initial PCR rounds, about 9 cycles each, used TRBV1-TRBV30 forward and C-beta reverse primers. One entry per CDR3 protein, called by TCRdb with MiXCR from the multiplex PCR reads. The table shows about 350,000 distinct CDR3 sequences, with 65% occurring only once. The source of the blood RNA was unsorted whole blood, and germline DNA was extracted as well.

The sequencing input was peripheral blood. V usage is TRBV7-7 and J usage is TRBJ2-1; TRBD2 matches 9 bases. The TCR comes from a man aged 35-49 years with primary liver carcinoma and hepatitis B virus infection. The CDR3 sequence: CDSGLGLADEQFF. The CDR3 DNA reads TGTGATAGTGGACTGGGACTAGCCGATGAGCAATTCTTC.